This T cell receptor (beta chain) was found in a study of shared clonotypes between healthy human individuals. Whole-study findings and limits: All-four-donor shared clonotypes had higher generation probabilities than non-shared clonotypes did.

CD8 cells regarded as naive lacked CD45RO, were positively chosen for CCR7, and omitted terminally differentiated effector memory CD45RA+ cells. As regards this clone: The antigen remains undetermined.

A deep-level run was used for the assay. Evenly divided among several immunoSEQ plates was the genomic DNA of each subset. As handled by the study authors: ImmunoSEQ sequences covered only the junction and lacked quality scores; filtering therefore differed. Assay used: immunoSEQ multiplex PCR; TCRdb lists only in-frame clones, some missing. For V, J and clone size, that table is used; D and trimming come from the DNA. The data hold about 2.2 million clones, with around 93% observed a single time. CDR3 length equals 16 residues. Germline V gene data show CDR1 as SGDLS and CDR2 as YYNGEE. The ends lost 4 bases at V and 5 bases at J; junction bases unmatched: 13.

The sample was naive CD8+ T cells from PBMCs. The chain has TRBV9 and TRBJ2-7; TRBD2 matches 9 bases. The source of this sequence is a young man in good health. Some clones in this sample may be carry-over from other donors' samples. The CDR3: CASSSLAIAGGHEQYF. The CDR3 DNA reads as TGTGCCAGCAGCTCCCTAGCCATCGCGGGAGGGCACGAGCAGTACTTC.